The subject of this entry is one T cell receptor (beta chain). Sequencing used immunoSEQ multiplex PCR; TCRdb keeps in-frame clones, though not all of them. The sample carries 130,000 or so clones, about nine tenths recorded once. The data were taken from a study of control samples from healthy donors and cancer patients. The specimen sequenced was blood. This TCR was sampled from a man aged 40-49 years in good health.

The CDR3 sequence is CASSLGSGSRLDTEAFF. CDR3 DNA sequence: TGTGCCAGCAGCTTGGGATCGGGGTCTAGGTTGGACACTGAAGCTTTCTTT. V gene TRBV5-6 combines with J gene TRBJ1-1; D gene uncertain. The V gene lost 0 bases and the J gene lost 3 bases, with 18 bases spanning the gap. The CDR3 is made up of 17 amino acids. The germline gives CDR1 SGHDT, CDR2 YYEEEE.